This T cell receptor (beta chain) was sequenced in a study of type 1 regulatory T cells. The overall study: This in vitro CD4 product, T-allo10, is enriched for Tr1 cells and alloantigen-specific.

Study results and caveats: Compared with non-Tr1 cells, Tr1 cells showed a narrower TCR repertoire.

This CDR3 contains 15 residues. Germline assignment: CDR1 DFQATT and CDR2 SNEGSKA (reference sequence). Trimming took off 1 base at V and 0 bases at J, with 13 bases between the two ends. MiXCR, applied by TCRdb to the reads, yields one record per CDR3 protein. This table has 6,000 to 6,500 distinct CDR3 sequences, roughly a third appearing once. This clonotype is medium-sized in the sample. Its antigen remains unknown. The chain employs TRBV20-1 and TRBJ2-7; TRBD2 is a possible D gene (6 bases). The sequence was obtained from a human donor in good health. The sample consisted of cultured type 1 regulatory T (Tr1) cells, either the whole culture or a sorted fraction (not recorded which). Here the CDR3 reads CSARGSGSISYEQYF. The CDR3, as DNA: TGCAGTGCTAGAGGAAGCGGGTCGATCTCCTACGAGCAGTACTTC.